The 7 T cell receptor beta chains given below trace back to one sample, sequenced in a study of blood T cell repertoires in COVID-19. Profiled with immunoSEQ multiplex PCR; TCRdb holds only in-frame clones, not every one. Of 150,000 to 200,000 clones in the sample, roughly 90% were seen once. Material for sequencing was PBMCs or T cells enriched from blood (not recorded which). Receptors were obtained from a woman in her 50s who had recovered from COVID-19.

CDR3 protein: CASSLQRGEKLFF. The CDR3 DNA reads TGTGCCAGCAGCCTCCAGAGGGGGGAAAAACTGTTTTTT. The J gene is TRBJ1-4, the V gene TRBV7-2; D might be TRBD1 (6 bases). This CDR3 comprises 13 residues. Trimming left V 5 bases short and J 8 bases short, with 12 bases between. Germline V gene data show CDR1 as SGHTA and CDR2 as FQGNSA.

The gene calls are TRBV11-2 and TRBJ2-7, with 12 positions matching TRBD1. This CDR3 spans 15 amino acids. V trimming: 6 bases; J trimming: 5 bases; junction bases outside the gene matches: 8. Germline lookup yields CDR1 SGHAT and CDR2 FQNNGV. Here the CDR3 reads CASSRKGQGANEQYF. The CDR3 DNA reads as TGTGCCAGCAGTCGGAAGGGACAGGGGGCAAACGAGCAGTACTTC.

The CDR3 reads CASSPPPTSGRTEQFF. Here the CDR3 DNA reads TGTGCCAGCAGCCCCCCCCCGACTAGCGGGAGGACCGAGCAGTTCTTC. This rearrangement joins TRBV7-9 to TRBJ2-1; 13 bases fit TRBD2. This CDR3 spans 16 amino acids. Unmatched junction bases numbered 11, after V lost 5 bases and J lost 10 bases. Looked up from germline, CDR1 is SEHNR and CDR2 is FQNEAQ (reference sequence).

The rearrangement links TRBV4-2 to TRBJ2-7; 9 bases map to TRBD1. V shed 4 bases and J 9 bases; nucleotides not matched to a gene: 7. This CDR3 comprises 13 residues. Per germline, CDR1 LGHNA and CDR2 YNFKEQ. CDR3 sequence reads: CASSRGTGSGQYF. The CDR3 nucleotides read TGTGCCAGCAGCCGTGGGACAGGGAGCGGGCAGTACTTC.

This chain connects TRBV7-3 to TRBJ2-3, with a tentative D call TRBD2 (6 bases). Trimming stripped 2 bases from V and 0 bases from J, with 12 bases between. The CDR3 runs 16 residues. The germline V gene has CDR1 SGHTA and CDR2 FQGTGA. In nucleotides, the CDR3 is TGTGCCAGCAGCTTATCGTTAGCGGCTAGCACAGATACGCAGTATTTT. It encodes CASSLSLAASTDTQYF.

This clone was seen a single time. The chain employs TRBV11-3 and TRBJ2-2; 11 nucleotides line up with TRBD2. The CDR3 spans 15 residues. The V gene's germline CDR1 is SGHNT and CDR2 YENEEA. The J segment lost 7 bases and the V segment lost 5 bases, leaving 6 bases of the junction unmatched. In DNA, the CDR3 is TGTGCCAGCAGCGGCAGGACTAGCGGGCACGGGGAGCTGTTTTTT. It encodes CASSGRTSGHGELFF.

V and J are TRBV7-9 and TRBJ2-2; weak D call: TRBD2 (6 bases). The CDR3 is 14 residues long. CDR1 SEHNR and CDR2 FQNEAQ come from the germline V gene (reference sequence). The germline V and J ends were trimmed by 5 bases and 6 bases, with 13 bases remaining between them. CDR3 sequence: CASSRLVVPGELFF. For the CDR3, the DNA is TGTGCCAGCAGCCGACTAGTCGTCCCCGGGGAGCTGTTTTTT. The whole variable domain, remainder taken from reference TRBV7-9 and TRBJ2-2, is DTGVSQNPRHKITKRGQNVTFRCDPISEHNRLYWYRQTLGQGPEFLTYFQNEAQLEKSRLLSDRFSAERPKGSFSTLEIQRTEQGDSAMYLCASSRLVVPGELFFGEGSRLTVL.